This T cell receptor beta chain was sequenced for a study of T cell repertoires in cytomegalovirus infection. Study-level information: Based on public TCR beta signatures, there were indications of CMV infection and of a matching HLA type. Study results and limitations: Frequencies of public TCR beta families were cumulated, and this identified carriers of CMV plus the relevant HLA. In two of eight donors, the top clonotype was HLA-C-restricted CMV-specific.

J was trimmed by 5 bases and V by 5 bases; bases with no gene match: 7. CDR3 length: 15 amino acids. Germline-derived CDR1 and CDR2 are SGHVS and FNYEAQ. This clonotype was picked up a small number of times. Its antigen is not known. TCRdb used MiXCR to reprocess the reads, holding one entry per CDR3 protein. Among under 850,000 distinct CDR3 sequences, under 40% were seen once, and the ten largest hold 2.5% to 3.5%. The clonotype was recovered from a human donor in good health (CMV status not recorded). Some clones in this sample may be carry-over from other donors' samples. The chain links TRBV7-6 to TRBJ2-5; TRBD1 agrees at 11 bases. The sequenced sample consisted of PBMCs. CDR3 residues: CASSKGQGVAETQYF. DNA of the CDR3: TGTGCCAGCAGCAAGGGACAGGGGGTAGCTGAGACCCAGTACTTC.